This is a list of T cell receptor beta chains from one sample in a study of cytomegalovirus exposure and HLA in healthy donors. The assay was immunoSEQ multiplex PCR, and TCRdb's table has in-frame clones only and misses some. Counted here are 95,000 to 150,000 clones, 74% occurring once; the ten biggest clones make up 4.2%. Sequenced material: PBMCs. The receptors were sampled from a woman between 50 and 59 years old in good health and CMV-seropositive. The conserved cysteine and the conserved F or W are not part of the CDR3 here. Size tells how often a clone was seen (once, few, many) or the class of an expanded clone, and some rows leave it out.

cdr3_length,v_call,clone_size,j_call,cdr3_aa
12,TRBV2,.,TRBJ1-2,ASSESRGSYGYT
13,TRBV10-3,.,TRBJ2-1,AISELGGGADEQF
11,TRBV5-4,once,TRBJ2-1,ASSSQLQDEQF
12,TRBV7-8,.,TRBJ2-5,ASSFGQGGETQY
16,TRBV7-6,medium-sized,TRBJ2-5,ASSFGTSGGAAQETQY
13,TRBV9,.,TRBJ2-5,ASAPEGTGRETQY
15,TRBV12-5,.,TRBJ1-5,ASGLVQGAGDNQPQH
12,TRBV5-6,once,TRBJ1-3,ASSLGDRGNTIY
13,TRBV5-1,.,TRBJ2-2,ASSRAQGGTGELF
15,TRBV14,.,TRBJ2-1,ASSQELAGGPYNEQF
14,TRBV27,.,TRBJ2-3,ASSLGAFATEDTQY
13,TRBV28,few,TRBJ1-5,ATRGLGQINQPQH
11,TRBV4-1,few,TRBJ1-2,ASSQGTVYGYT
15,TRBV4-2,.,.,ASSQEEPSGGSYEQY
12,TRBV6-1,.,TRBJ2-3,ASPAGPITDTQY
12,TRBV7-2,once,TRBJ1-3,ASSFEGFGNTIY
13,TRBV5-4,.,TRBJ2-3,ASSRTGDGTDTQY
11,TRBV5-1,.,TRBJ1-4,ASSRGFGEKLF
11,TRBV15,.,TRBJ2-7,ATSSQTDNEQY
13,TRBV5-6,.,TRBJ1-3,ASSLGGTSGNTIY
12,TRBV6-5,.,TRBJ2-3,ASTPSGGGDTQY
13,TRBV2,.,TRBJ1-4,ASRNAGGVREKLF
12,TRBV7-6,.,TRBJ2-7,ASSQGLAYYEQY
19,TRBV21-1,.,TRBJ2-1,ASSKAPPTEGQGALRNEQF
12,TRBV27,.,TRBJ2-5,ASSFTGLGETQY
15,TRBV7-9,.,TRBJ2-5,ASSTRPGTGDVETQY
11,TRBV9,.,TRBJ2-7,ASSGGRPYEQY
13,TRBV2,.,TRBJ2-7,ASKKEGTSSYEQY
14,TRBV14,.,TRBJ2-3,ASSQRRGLMSDTQY
12,TRBV7-6,.,TRBJ1-4,ASSSQGLREKLF
10,TRBV2,few,TRBJ2-3,ASSFSADTQY
12,TRBV5-5,.,TRBJ2-7,ASSITGFPTEQY
11,TRBV11-2,.,TRBJ1-2,ASSSDRGFGYT
16,TRBV11-2,.,TRBJ2-4,ASSKITGTGLAKNIQY
12,TRBV11-2,once,TRBJ2-7,ASSQTTGGYEQY
14,TRBV5-4,.,TRBJ1-6,ASSLARGGGASPLH
11,TRBV7-9,once,TRBJ1-6,ASSLVQGTPLH
14,TRBV5-1,.,TRBJ2-6,ASSFLGGSGANVLT
14,TRBV5-1,.,TRBJ2-1,ASSRTSGGIYNEQF
12,TRBV27,.,TRBJ2-1,ASRASGGHNEQF
13,TRBV5-4,few,TRBJ2-5,ASSFSGTNQETQY
11,TRBV10-3,.,.,ASGTGIPYEQY
10,TRBV5-4,.,TRBJ2-2,ASSLNTGELF
12,TRBV7-2,.,TRBJ2-5,ASSSSGTVETQY
10,TRBV29-1,.,TRBJ2-4,SGRTSGNIQY
14,TRBV19,few,TRBJ2-3,ASSMLAGGLTDTQY
16,TRBV19,.,TRBJ1-5,ASSPPPYRSYSNQPQH
11,TRBV9,.,TRBJ2-3,ASSLRGDDTQY
12,TRBV5-1,.,TRBJ2-3,ASSSGGGIKTQY
15,TRBV18,.,TRBJ1-6,ASSPWRTGEANSPLH
12,TRBV7-2,.,TRBJ2-3,ASSLGGITDTQY
13,TRBV19,few,TRBJ1-2,ASSISTANPYGYT
12,TRBV18,.,TRBJ1-5,ASSPGRDNQPQH
16,TRBV5-6,.,TRBJ2-7,ASSQDSWTSGDTYEQY
13,TRBV7-2,.,TRBJ2-5,ASTKTGTPPETQY
14,TRBV28,.,TRBJ1-1,ASSHPPGQRNTEAF
12,TRBV7-8,.,TRBJ1-2,ASSPRDRGVGYT